The 6 T cell receptor beta chains in this list originate from one sample, sequenced in a study of T-cell memory formation after mild COVID-19. MiXCR, applied by TCRdb to the 5' RACE reads, yields one record per CDR3 protein. The table lists hundreds of thousands of distinct CDR3 sequences, roughly 22% of them singletons. The sample was PBMCs or a T cell subset sorted from them (not recorded which). These receptors originate from an adult woman who had mild COVID-19 (a few samples of this study predate the infection). Cell type and time point are not known.

This chain uses TRBV28 with TRBJ2-7, with D perhaps being TRBD1 or TRBD2 (6 bases each). V was shortened by 3 bases and J by 6 bases, with 12 bases between the two germline ends. The germline CDR1 and CDR2 sequences are MDHEN and SYDVKM. The CDR3 runs to 13 residues. CDR3 amino acids: CASSFGGRGEQYF. The CDR3 DNA reads TGTGCCAGCAGTTTTGGGGGGCGAGGCGAGCAGTACTTC.

This clonotype was detected only a few times. The rearrangement uses TRBV5-1 and TRBJ2-2, with 7 bases fitting TRBD1. The CDR3 is made up of 16 amino acids. The germline CDR1 and CDR2 sequences are SGHRS and YFSETQ. V shed 4 bases, J shed 1 base, and the junction held 7 bases outside the gene matches. CDR3 sequence: CASSQGTVRNTGELFF. The DNA for the CDR3 is TGCGCCAGCAGCCAAGGGACAGTCAGGAACACCGGGGAGCTGTTTTTT.

The genes are TRBV6-1 and TRBJ1-5, with TRBD1 identical over 10 bases. Trimming at V came to 1 base and at J to 7 bases, leaving 4 bases not matched to a gene. CDR3 length equals 15 residues. Germline loops: CDR1 MNHNS, CDR2 SASEGT. The CDR3: CASSEGSTGGQPQHF. The CDR3 bases are TGTGCCAGCAGTGAAGGGTCGACAGGGGGCCAGCCCCAGCATTTT.

V and J are TRBV4-1 and TRBJ2-7; 10 bases fit TRBD1. V gave up 5 bases and J gave up 2 bases; unmatched junction bases: 6. The CDR3 is 15 residues long. Germline V gives CDR1 MGHRA, CDR2 YSYEKL. The DNA for the CDR3 is TGCGCCAGCAGCAAAGGGACAGGGGATACCTACGAGCAGTACTTC. Protein: CASSKGTGDTYEQYF.

The J gene is TRBJ1-4, the V gene TRBV2; 8 bases match TRBD1. V was clipped by 7 bases and J by 7 bases; unmatched bases: 8. The CDR3 spans 14 residues. Germline V gene data show CDR1 as SNHLY and CDR2 as FYNNEI. CDR3 DNA sequence: TGTGCCAGCACCGGAGCCAGGGGGCCTGAAAAACTGTTTTTT. Residues: CASTGARGPEKLFF.

V gene TRBV5-8 combines with J gene TRBJ2-6; 7 bases align to TRBD1. The germline V gene has CDR1 SGHTS and CDR2 YDEGEE. Losses at the gene ends were 0 bases for V and 0 bases for J; bases not matched to a gene: 9. There are 19 residues in the CDR3. CDR3 nucleotides: TGTGCCAGCAGCTTGGATCCCGGGACAGTCGACTCTGGGGCCAACGTCCTGACTTTC. Translated, it gives CASSLDPGTVDSGANVLTF.